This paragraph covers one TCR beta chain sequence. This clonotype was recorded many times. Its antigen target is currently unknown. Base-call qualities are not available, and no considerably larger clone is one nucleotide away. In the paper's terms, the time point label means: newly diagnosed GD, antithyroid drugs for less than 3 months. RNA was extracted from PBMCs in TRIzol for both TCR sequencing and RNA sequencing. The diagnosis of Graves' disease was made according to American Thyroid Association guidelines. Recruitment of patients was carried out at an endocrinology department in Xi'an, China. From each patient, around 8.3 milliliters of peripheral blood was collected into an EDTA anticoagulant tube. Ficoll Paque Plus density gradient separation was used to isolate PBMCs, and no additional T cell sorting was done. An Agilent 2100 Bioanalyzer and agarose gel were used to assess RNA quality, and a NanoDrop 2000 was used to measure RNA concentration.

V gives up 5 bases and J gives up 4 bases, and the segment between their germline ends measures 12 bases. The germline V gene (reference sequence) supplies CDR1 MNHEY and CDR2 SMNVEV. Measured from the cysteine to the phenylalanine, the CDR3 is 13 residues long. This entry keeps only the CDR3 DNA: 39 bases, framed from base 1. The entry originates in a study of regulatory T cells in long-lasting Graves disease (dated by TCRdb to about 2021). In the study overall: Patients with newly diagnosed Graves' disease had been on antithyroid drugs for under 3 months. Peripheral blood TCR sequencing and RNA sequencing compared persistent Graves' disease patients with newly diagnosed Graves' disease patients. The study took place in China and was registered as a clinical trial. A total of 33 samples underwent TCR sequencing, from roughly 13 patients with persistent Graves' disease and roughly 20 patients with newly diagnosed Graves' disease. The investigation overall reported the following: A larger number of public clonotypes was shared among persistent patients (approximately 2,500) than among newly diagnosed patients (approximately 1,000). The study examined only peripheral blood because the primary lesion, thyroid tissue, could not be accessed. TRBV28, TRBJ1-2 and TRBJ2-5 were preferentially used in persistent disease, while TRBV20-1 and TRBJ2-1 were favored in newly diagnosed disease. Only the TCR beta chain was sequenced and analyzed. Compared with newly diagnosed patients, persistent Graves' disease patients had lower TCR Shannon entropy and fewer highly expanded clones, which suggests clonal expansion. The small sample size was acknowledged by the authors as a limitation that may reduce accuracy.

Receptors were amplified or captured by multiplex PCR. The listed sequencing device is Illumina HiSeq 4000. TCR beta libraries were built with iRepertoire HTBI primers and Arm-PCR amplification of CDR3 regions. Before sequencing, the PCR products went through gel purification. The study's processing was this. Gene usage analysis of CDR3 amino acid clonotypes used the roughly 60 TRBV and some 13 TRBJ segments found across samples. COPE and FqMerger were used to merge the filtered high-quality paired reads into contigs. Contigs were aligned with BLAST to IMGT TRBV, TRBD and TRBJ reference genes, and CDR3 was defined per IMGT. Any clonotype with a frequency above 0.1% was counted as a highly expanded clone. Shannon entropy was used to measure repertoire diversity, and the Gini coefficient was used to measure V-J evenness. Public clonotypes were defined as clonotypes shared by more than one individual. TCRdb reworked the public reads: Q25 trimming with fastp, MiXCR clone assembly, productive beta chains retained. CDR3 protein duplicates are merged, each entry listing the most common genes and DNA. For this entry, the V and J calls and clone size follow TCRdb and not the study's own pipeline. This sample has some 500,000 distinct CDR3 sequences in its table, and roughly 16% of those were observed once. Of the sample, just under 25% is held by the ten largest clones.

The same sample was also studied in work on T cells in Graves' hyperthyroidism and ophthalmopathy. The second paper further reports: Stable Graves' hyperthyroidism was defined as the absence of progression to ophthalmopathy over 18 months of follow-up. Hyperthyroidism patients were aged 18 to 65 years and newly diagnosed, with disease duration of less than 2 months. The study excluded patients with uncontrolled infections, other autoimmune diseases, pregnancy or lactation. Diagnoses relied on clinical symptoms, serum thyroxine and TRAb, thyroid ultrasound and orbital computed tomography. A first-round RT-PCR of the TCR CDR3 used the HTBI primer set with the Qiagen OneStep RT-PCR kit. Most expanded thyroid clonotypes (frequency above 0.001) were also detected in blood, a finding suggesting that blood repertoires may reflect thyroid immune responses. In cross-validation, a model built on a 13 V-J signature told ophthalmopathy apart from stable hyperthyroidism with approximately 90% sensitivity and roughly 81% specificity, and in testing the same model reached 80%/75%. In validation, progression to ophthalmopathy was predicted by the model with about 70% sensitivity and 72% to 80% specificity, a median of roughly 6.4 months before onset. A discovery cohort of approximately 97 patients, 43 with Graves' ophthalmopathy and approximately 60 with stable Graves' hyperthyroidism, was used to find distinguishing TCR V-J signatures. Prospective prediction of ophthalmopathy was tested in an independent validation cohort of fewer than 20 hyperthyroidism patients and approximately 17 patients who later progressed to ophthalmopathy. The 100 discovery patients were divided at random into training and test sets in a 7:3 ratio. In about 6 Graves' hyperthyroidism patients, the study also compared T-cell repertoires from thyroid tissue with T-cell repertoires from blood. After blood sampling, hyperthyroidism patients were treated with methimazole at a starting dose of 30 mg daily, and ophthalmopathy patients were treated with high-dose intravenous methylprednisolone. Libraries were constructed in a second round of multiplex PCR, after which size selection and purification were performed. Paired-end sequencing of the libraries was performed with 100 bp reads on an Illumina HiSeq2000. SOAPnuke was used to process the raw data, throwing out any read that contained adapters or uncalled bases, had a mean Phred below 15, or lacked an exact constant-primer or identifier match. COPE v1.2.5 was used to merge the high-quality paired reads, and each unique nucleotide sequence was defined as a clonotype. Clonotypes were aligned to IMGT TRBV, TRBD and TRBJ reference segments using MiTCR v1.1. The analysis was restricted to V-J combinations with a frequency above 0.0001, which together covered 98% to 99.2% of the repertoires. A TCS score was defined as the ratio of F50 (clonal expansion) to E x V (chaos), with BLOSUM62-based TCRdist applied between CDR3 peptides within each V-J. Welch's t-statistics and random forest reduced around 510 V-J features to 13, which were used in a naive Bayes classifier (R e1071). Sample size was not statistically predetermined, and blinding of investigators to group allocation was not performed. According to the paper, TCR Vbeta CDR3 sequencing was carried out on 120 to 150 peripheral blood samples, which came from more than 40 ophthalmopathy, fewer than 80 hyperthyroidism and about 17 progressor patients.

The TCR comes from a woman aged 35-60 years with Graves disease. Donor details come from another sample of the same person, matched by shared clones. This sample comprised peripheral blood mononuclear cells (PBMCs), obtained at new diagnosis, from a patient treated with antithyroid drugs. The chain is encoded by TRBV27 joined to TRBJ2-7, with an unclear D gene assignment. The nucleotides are TGTGCCAGCAGTGCCCTCGGGCTATACGAGCAGTACTTC. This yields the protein CASSALGLYEQYF.